This T cell receptor beta chain was identified during a study of blood T cell repertoires in COVID-19 (dated by TCRdb to 2020 to 2022). For context, the study as a whole: The collaborator samples originated in the United States, Italy and Spain and spanned the acute and convalescent phases of COVID-19. The prospective study material was composed of cDNA or gDNA derived from T cells, B-cell-depleted T cells, or PBMCs. Subjects who had been exposed to COVID-19, were actively infected with it, or had recovered from it provided the deeply sampled blood TCRbeta repertoires that made up the dataset. The repertoires were released in a freely available public database intended as a resource for research on the immune response to SARS-CoV-2. Samples were obtained from the ongoing ImmuneRACE study (first 160 participants) and from over a thousand subjects provided by 6 global collaborators. The sample metadata nearly always contained a de-identified subject ID, COVID-19 status, age in years and sex. Where available, HLA class I and class II types were taken from metadata supplied by the sample provider and were not determined by assay-based typing.

TCRbeta CDR3 regions were amplified from genomic DNA by means of the immunoSEQ Assay, a bias-controlled multiplex PCR. The authors processed their data as follows. Within the assay, amplification of reference gene primers was used to estimate how many nucleated cells each sample contained. To quantify the absolute abundance of each unique TCRbeta CDR3 rearrangement, sequence reads were collapsed and filtered. For each sample, productive Simpson clonality was calculated as the square root of Simpson's diversity index over productive rearrangements. TCRdb limited this immuneACCESS table to in-frame rearrangements with V and J called. A share of clones is missing; checked studies link under half to unresolved V genes, and the rest is unexplained. That table is the source of V, J and clone size, and D and trimming were worked out from the DNA. The sample has over 150,000 clones on record, roughly 81% of them singletons. More than 0.85% of the sample is held by the ten biggest clonotypes.

The collaborating institutions used their own protocols to collect whole blood in K2EDTA tubes. For TCRbeta analysis, collaborators shipped samples in one of three forms: frozen whole blood, isolated PBMCs, or DNA extracted from either of those sample types. To note about this clone: The specificity of this receptor is unknown. No much larger clonotype is one base removed from it; base qualities were not supplied.

The research as a whole found: The amount of clinical and demographic metadata varied by source and participant and was provided uncurated.

Material for sequencing was peripheral blood. The sequence was collected from a middle-aged man with acute or convalescent COVID-19.

The CDR3 region: CSTLDSQETQYF. The sequence in DNA is TGCAGCACCCTGGACAGCCAAGAGACCCAGTACTTC. The sequence links TRBV29-1 to TRBJ2-5; TRBD1 is a possible D gene, resting on 6 matching bases. From cysteine to phenylalanine, the CDR3 is 12 amino acids long. Only the CDR3 part of the read is kept: 36 bases, read in frame from the first base. V gives up 8 bases and J gives up 1 base, and the segment between their germline ends measures 11 bases. In the germline V gene, CDR1 corresponds to SQVTM and CDR2 to ANQGSEA. Full variable domain (CDR3 extended with the reference TRBV29-1 and TRBJ2-5 proteins): SAVISQKPSRDICQRGTSLTIQCQVDSQVTMMFWYRQQPGQSLTLIATANQGSEATYESGFVIDKFPISRPNLTFSTLTVSNMSPEDSSIYLCSTLDSQETQYFGPGTRLLVL.